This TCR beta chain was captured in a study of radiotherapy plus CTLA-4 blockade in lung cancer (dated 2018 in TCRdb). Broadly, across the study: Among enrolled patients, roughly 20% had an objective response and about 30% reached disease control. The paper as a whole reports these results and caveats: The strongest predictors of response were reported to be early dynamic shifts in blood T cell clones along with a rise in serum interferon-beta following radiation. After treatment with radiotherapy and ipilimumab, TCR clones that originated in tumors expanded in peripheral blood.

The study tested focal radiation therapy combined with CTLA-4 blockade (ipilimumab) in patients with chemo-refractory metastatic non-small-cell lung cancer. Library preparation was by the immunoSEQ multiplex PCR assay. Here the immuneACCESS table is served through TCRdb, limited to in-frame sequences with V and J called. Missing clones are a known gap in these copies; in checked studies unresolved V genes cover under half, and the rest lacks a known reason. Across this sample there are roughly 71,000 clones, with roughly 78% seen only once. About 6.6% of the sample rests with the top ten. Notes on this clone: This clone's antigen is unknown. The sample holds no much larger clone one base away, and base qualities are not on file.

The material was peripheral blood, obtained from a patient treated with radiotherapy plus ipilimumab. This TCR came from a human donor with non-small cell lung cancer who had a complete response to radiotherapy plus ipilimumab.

The CDR3 sequence is CASSEAIRGVNYGYTF. The DNA reads TGTGCCAGCAGTGAAGCTATACGAGGAGTTAACTATGGCTACACCTTC. This sequence uses TRBV6-1 and TRBJ1-2; a confident D gene designation cannot be given. The CDR3 holds 16 amino acids from the cysteine to the phenylalanine. Of the read, only the CDR3 DNA is kept; its 48 bases are in frame from base 1. According to the germline V gene, CDR1 reads MNHNS and CDR2 reads SASEGT. Cut back by 0 bases and 1 base, the V and J ends lie 12 bases apart.